Below, 23 T cell receptor beta chains from the same sample are listed, as sequenced in a study of T cells expressing NK-cell markers. TCRdb reworked the 5' RACE reads into one entry per CDR3 protein, no DNA. The record lists some 460,000 distinct CDR3 sequences, of which the ten most abundant hold 1.4%. Sequenced material: blood T cells: a sorted CD56 or NKG2C T cell subset, CD4+ or CD8+ T cells, or bulk PBMC T cells (not recorded which). Every receptor here comes from a woman in her forties or fifties in good health.

The rearrangement links TRBV5-1 to TRBJ2-5; TCRdb proposes TRBD1, but this gene call is untestable without DNA. Germline CDR1 SGHRS, CDR2 YFSETQ. The CDR3 is made up of 13 amino acids. The chain's CDR3 is CATSSSGQETQYF.

The chain couples TRBV13 to TRBJ2-3; the D call from TCRdb, TRBD1, cannot be confirmed without DNA. Germline V gene sequence: CDR1 PRHDT, CDR2 FYEKMQ (reference sequence). The CDR3 consists of 16 residues. The CDR3 reads CASSFVVTGGADTQYF.

The gene calls are TRBV6-5 and TRBJ1-1; TCRdb designates TRBD1, a call that cannot be tested without DNA. Germline-derived CDR1 and CDR2 are MNHEY and SVGAGI. The length of the CDR3 is 16 residues. CDR3 sequence: CASRVPTGNYDTEAFF.

The rearrangement uses TRBV5-1 and TRBJ1-1. Looked up from germline, CDR1 is SGHRS and CDR2 is YFSETQ. CDR3 size: 15 residues. CDR3 in amino acids: CASSLSAGQNTEAFF.

The chain uses TRBV4-1 and TRBJ1-5. Germline CDR1 is MGHRA and CDR2 is YSYEKL. The CDR3 extends over 16 amino acids. CDR3 protein: CASSQVGLVADQPQHF.

The CDR3 is CASSDPAGGELFF. The chain combines TRBV6-4 with TRBJ2-2; TCRdb reports TRBD2, a call that lacks DNA to check it against. The germline CDR1 and CDR2 sequences are MRHNA and SNTAGT. The CDR3 extends over 13 amino acids.

J is TRBJ2-4 and V is TRBV21-1. TRBV21-1 is a pseudogene. The CDR3 totals 14 residues. CDR3 sequence reads: CASSIYSPENIQYF.

V and J are TRBV5-6 and TRBJ2-3; the D gene TCRdb calls, TRBD1, cannot be checked with no DNA. The CDR3 is 14 residues long. Germline V gene data show CDR1 as SGHDT and CDR2 as YYEEEE. The CDR3 reads CASSTGQGADTQYF.

The V gene is TRBV30, the J gene TRBJ2-2; TCRdb's D call, TRBD1, is unchecked because there is no DNA. The CDR3 loop spans 18 amino acids. The germline CDR1 and CDR2 sequences are GTSNPN and SVGIG (reference sequence). The CDR3: CACQCGENREANTGELFF.

The rearrangement joins TRBV7-3 to TRBJ1-6. The CDR3 is made up of 13 amino acids. Looked up from germline, CDR1 is SGHTA and CDR2 is FQGTGA. The CDR3 spells CASSSRGSSPLHF.

The J gene is TRBJ2-7, the V gene TRBV20-1. This CDR3 comprises 11 residues. Germline assignment: CDR1 DFQATT and CDR2 SNEGSKA (reference sequence). CDR3 protein: CSARVDWEQYF.

This chain connects TRBV18 to TRBJ1-3. This CDR3 contains 16 residues. Germline V gene sequence: CDR1 KGHSH, CDR2 LQKENI. The CDR3 sequence is CASSPPGLNSGNTIYF.

The V gene is TRBV20-1, the J gene TRBJ2-7; with no DNA, the TCRdb D assignment of TRBD1 cannot be verified. Germline lookup yields CDR1 DFQATT and CDR2 SNEGSKA (reference sequence). This CDR3 region has 22 residues. The CDR3: CSARDRPGNGLGNSGRYYEQYF.

This sequence joins TRBV4-1 and TRBJ2-1; TCRdb reports TRBD2, a call that lacks DNA to check it against. This CDR3 is 15 amino acids long. Germline values: CDR1 MGHRA, CDR2 YSYEKL. The CDR3 loop reads CASSRLAKEYNEQFF.

The rearrangement uses TRBV24-1 and TRBJ2-1; as DNA is missing, the TRBD2 call by TCRdb cannot be tested. Germline assignment: CDR1 KGHDR and CDR2 SFDVKD. The CDR3 runs 18 residues. This CDR3 reads CATMTSGSARLPGHEQFF.

The J gene is TRBJ2-7, the V gene TRBV30; no DNA is available, so the TRBD1 call from TCRdb remains unchecked. The CDR3 sequence is 15 residues long. Germline assignment: CDR1 GTSNPN and CDR2 SVGIG (reference sequence). CDR3 protein: CAWSVVSRSSYEQYF.

The chain employs TRBV20-1 and TRBJ1-5; the D gene TCRdb calls, TRBD1, cannot be checked with no DNA. CDR3 length equals 15 residues. Germline lookup yields CDR1 DFQATT and CDR2 SNEGSKA (reference sequence). The CDR3 region is CSAKPGQGWRQPQHF.

The chain recombines TRBV20-1 with TRBJ2-7; TCRdb indicates TRBD2, and absent DNA this call remains unverified. Germline CDR1 and CDR2: DFQATT and SNEGSKA (reference sequence). The CDR3 consists of 16 residues. This CDR3 reads CSARGASGRRSYEQYF.

The chain joins TRBV29-1 to TRBJ2-1; lacking DNA, the TRBD2 call made by TCRdb goes unchecked. Looked up from germline, CDR1 is SQVTM and CDR2 is ANQGSEA. This CDR3 has 12 residues. CDR3 region: CSAKRGNNEQFF.

This chain joins TRBV5-1 and TRBJ2-5; the TCRdb call, TRBD1, lacks DNA for checking. Germline values: CDR1 SGHRS, CDR2 YFSETQ. This CDR3 is built from 13 residues. The chain's CDR3 is CASSKGGIETQYF.

V and J are TRBV20-1 and TRBJ2-1; TCRdb lists TRBD1, though no DNA is available to test this call. The germline gives CDR1 DFQATT, CDR2 SNEGSKA (reference sequence). The CDR3 runs 13 residues. CDR3 sequence reads: CSAEGAGDNEQFF.

The chain has TRBV7-9 and TRBJ2-1; TCRdb names TRBD1, which stays unverified in the absence of DNA. The germline CDR1 and CDR2 sequences are SEHNR and FQNEAQ (reference sequence). The CDR3 consists of 15 residues. The chain's CDR3 is CASSLGGGVGNEQFF.

The chain uses TRBV7-9 and TRBJ1-6; TCRdb's D call, TRBD1, is unchecked because there is no DNA. The CDR3 consists of 15 residues. CDR1 SEHNR and CDR2 FQNEAQ come from the germline V gene (reference sequence). Here the CDR3 reads CASSLAQGGNSPLHF. Full variable domain (remainder filled in from reference TRBV7-9 and TRBJ1-6): DTGVSQNPRHKITKRGQNVTFRCDPISEHNRLYWYRQTLGQGPEFLTYFQNEAQLEKSRLLSDRFSAERPKGSFSTLEIQRTEQGDSAMYLCASSLAQGGNSPLHFGNGTRLTVT.